This entry concerns a single T cell receptor beta chain. Its antigen is unknown. The sample is drawn from a study of T cells in tumors after PD-1 blockade. Across the study: Each patient got pembrolizumab 200 mg every 3 weeks or cemiplimab 350 mg every 2 weeks. Study-wide results and limits: Expanded exhausted CD8+ clones after therapy were mostly novel clonotypes.

Tumor or blood genomic DNA was sequenced, with inputs of about 550 ng to 6,004 ng. The CDR3 runs to 15 residues. V was shortened by 0 bases and J by 4 bases, with 13 bases between the two germline ends. The germline V gene has CDR1 SGDLS and CDR2 YYNGEE. Some clones are missing from TCRdb's copy, which holds only in-frame ones; the method was immunoSEQ multiplex PCR. The table has more than 6,500 clones, approximately 67% seen once. This sequence joins TRBV9 and TRBJ2-5; D uncertain. Source: tumor tissue, taken after anti-PD-1 treatment. This sequence was found in a human donor with basal cell carcinoma. The CDR3 nucleotides read TGTGCCAGCAGCGTAGCTCGGAATTGGGGAGAGACCCAGTACTTC. Translating it yields CASSVARNWGETQYF.